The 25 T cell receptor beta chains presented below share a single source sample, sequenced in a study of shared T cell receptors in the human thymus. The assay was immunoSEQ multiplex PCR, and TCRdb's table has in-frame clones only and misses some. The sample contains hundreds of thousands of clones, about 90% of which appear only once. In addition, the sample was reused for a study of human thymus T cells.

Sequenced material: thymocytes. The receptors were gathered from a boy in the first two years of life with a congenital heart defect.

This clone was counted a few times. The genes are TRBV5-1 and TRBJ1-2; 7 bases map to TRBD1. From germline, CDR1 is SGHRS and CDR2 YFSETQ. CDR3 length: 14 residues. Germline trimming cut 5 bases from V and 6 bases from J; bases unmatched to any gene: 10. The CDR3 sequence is CASSLDRDRDGYTF. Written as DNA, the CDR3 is TGCGCCAGCAGTCTCGATAGAGACAGGGATGGCTACACCTTC.

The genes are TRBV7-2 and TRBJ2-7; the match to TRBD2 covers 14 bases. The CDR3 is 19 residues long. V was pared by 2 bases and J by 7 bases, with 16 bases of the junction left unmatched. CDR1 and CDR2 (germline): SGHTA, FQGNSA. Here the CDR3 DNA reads TGTGCCAGCAGCTTACTCGGGACTAGCGGGAGCCCCCAATCGGATGAGCAGTACTTC. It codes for CASSLLGTSGSPQSDEQYF.

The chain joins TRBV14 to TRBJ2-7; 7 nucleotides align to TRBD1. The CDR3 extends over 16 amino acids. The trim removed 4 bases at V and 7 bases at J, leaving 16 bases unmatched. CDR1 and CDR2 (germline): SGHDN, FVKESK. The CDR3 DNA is TGTGCCAGCAGCCCCTCCCCGGACAGGTCGTTGAGTGAGCAGTACTTC. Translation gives CASSPSPDRSLSEQYF.

This CDR3 reads CASSYSWRGGYEQYF. The CDR3 DNA follows: TGTGCCAGCAGTTACTCGTGGAGGGGGGGCTACGAGCAGTACTTC. This rearrangement joins TRBV6-5 to TRBJ2-7, with D perhaps matching TRBD2 (7 bases). Germline CDR1 is MNHEY and CDR2 is SVGAGI. Between the trimmed V and J ends, which lost 0 bases and 3 bases, there was a span of 12 bases. The CDR3 sequence is 15 residues long.

CDR3 nucleotide sequence: TGCGCCAGCAGCCCGGGGACTAGCGGGAGTGAGACCCAGTACTTC. Encoded protein: CASSPGTSGSETQYF. This chain joins TRBV4-3 and TRBJ2-5; 14 bases fit TRBD2. Germline CDR1 reads LGHNA; CDR2 reads YSLEER. Unmatched junction bases numbered 3, after V lost 4 bases and J lost 5 bases. The CDR3 covers 15 residues.

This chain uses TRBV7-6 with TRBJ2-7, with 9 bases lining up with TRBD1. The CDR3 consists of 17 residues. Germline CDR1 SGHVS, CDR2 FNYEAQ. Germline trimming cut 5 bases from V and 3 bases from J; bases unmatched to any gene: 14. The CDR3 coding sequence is TGTGCCAGCAGCCCCGGACAGGGGCGCAAAATTCGCTACGAGCAGTACTTC. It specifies CASSPGQGRKIRYEQYF. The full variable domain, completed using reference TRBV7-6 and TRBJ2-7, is GAGVSQSPRYKVTKRGQDVALRCDPISGHVSLYWYRQALGQGPEFLTYFNYEAQQDKSGLPNDRFSAERPEGSISTLTIQRTEQRDSAMYRCASSPGQGRKIRYEQYFGPGTRLTVT.

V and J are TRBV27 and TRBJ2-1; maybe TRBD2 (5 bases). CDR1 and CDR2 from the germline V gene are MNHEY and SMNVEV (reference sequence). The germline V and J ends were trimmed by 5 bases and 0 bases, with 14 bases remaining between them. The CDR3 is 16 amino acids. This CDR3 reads CASSPTGYVSYNEQFF. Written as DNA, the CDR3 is TGTGCCAGCAGTCCGACGGGGTATGTCTCCTACAATGAGCAGTTCTTC.

DNA for the CDR3: TGTGCCAGCAGTGCCGGGACAGGGGGCTACAATGAGCAGTTCTTC. This sequence encodes CASSAGTGGYNEQFF. The chain links TRBV6-4 to TRBJ2-1, with 11 bases that match TRBD1. V was clipped by 4 bases and J by 3 bases; unmatched bases: 2. CDR1 MRHNA and CDR2 SNTAGT come from the germline V gene. This CDR3 is 15 amino acids long.

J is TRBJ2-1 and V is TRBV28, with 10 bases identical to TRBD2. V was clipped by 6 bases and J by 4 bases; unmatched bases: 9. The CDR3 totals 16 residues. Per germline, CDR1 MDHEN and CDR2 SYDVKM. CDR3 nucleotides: TGTGCCAGCAGAGTAATAGCGGGAGGTTTTTACAATGAGCAGTTCTTC. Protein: CASRVIAGGFYNEQFF.

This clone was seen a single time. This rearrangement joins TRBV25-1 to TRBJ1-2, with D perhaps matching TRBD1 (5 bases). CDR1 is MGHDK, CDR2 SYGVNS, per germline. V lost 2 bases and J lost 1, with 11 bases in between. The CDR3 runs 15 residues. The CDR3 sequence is CASSESGGLNYGYTF. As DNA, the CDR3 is TGTGCCAGCAGTGAAAGCGGGGGTCTTAACTATGGCTACACCTTC.

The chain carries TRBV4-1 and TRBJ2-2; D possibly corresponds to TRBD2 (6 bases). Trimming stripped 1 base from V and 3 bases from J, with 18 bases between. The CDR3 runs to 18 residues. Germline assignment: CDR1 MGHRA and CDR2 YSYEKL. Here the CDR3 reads CASSQVMPRGLYTGELFF. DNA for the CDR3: TGCGCCAGCAGCCAAGTGATGCCGAGGGGACTTTACACCGGGGAGCTGTTTTTT.

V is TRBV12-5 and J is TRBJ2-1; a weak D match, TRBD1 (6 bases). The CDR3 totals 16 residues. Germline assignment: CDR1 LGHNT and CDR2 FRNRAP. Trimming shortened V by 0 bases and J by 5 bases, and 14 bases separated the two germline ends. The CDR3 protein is CASGLVTGNLDNEQFF. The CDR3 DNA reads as TGTGCTAGTGGTTTGGTTACAGGGAATCTAGACAATGAGCAGTTCTTC.

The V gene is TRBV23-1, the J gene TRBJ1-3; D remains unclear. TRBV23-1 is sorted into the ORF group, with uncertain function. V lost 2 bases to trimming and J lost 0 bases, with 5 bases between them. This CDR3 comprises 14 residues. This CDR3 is CASSQGPSGNTIYF. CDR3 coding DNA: TGCGCCAGCAGTCAAGGGCCCTCTGGAAACACCATATATTTT.

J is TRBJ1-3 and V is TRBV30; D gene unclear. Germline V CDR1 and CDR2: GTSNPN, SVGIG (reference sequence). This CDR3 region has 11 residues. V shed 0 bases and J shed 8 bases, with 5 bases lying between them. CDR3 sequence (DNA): TGTGCCTGGAGTGTACAGTACACCATATATTTT. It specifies CAWSVQYTIYF.

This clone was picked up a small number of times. CDR3 nucleotides: TGCGCCAGCAGCTTGGGGGGACTAGCGGGAGCTTACGAGCAGTACTTC. Its protein product is CASSLGGLAGAYEQYF. The rearrangement uses TRBV5-1 and TRBJ2-7; 14 bases fit TRBD2. V shed 0 bases and J 4 bases; nucleotides not matched to a gene: 3. There are 16 residues in the CDR3. Germline V lookup: CDR1 SGHRS, CDR2 YFSETQ.

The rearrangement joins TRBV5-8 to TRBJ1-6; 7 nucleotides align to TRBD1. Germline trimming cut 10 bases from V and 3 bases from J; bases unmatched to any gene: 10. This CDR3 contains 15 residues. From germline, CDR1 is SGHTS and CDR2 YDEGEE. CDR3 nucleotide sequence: TGTGCCTCAGCAGGGACAGCCCTCTATAATTCACCCCTCCACTTT. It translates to CASAGTALYNSPLHF.

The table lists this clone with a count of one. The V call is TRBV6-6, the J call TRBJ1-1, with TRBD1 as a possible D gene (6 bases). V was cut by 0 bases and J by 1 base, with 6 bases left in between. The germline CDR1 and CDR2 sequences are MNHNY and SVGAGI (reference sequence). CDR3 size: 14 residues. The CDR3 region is CASSYSGGNTEAFF. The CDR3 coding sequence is TGTGCCAGCAGTTACTCAGGGGGGAACACTGAAGCTTTCTTT.

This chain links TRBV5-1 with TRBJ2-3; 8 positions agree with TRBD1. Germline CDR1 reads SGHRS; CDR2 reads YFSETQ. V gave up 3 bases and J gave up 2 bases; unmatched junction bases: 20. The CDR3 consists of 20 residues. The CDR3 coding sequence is TGCGCCAGCAGCTGGGATGGGGTGACAGGGGACCTCCCGTCCACAGATACGCAGTATTTT. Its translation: CASSWDGVTGDLPSTDTQYF.

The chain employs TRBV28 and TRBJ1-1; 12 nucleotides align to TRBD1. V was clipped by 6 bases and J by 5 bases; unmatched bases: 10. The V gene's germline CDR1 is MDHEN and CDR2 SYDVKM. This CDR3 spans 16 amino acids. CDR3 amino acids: CASSRRDRGQGTEAFF. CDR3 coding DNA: TGTGCCAGCAGCCGCCGGGACAGGGGGCAGGGGACTGAAGCTTTCTTT.

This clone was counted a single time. The CDR3 nucleotides are TGCGCCAGCAGCTTGGATTCTAGCGGGGGTGGTAGGGCAGATACGCAGTATTTT. Translating gives CASSLDSSGGGRADTQYF. The gene calls are TRBV5-1 and TRBJ2-3; 10 bases match TRBD2. The ends lost 0 bases at V and 4 bases at J; junction bases unmatched: 11. There are 18 residues in the CDR3. CDR1 is SGHRS and CDR2 is YFSETQ in the germline V gene.

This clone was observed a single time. CDR3 region: CASRGQPENYGYTF. The CDR3 region has the DNA TGTGCCAGCCGAGGACAGCCCGAGAACTATGGCTACACCTTC. V is TRBV2 and J is TRBJ1-2; maybe TRBD1 (6 bases). The CDR3 has 14 amino acids. Looked up from germline, CDR1 is SNHLY and CDR2 is FYNNEI. The V end lost 8 bases, the J end lost 2 bases, and 15 bases lay between the germline ends.

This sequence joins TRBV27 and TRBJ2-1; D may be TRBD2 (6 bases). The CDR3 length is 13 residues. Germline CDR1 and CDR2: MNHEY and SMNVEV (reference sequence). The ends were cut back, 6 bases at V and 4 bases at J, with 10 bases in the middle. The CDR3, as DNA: TGTGCCAGCAGAAGGGACTCTTACAATGAGCAGTTCTTC. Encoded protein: CASRRDSYNEQFF.

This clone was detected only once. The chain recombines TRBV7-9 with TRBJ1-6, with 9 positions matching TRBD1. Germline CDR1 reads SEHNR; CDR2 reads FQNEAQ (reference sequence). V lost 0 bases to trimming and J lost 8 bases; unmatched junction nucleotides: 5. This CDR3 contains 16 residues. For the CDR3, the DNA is TGTGCCAGCAGCTTAGCCCTCGGGACAGGGCATTCACCCCTCCACTTT. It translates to CASSLALGTGHSPLHF.

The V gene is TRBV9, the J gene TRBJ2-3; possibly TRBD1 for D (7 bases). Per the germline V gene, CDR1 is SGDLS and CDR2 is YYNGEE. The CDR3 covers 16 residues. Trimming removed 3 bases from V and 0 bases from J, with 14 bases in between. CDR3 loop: CASSARDRSSTDTQYF. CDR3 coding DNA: TGTGCCAGCAGCGCGCGGGACAGATCTAGCACAGATACGCAGTATTTT.

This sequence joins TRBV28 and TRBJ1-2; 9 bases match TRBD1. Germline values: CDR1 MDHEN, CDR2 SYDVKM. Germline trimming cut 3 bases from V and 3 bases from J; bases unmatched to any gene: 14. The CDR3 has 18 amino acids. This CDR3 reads CASSFSLKQGARDYGYTF. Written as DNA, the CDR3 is TGTGCCAGCAGTTTTTCCCTCAAACAGGGGGCGCGGGACTATGGCTACACCTTC.